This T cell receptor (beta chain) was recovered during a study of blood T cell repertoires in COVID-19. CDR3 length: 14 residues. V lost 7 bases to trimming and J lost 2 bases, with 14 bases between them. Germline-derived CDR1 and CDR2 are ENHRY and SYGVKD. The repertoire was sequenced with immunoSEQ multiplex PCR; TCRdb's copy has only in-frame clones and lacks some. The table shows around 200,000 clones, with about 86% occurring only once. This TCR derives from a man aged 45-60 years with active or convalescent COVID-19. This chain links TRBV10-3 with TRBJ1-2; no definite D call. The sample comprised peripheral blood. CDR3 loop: CAITDSTENYGYTF. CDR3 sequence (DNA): TGTGCCATCACCGACTCGACGGAGAACTATGGCTACACCTTC.